The 27 T cell receptor beta chains below come from one sample, sequenced in a study of blood T cell dynamics during melanoma immunotherapy. This table comes from immunoSEQ multiplex PCR, and its TCRdb copy is limited to in-frame clones, with some not included. The table shows some 20,000 clones, with nearly 90% occurring only once. Time point indicated: week 3, after first cycle of checkpoint inhibitor. This sample comprised blood, obtained from a patient treated with checkpoint blockade. The receptors were gathered from a human donor with melanoma.

The genes are TRBV30 and TRBJ2-3, with a tentative D call TRBD1 (5 bases). This CDR3 spans 12 amino acids. V was pared by 5 bases and J by 5 bases, with 11 bases between. Germline V lookup: CDR1 GTSNPN, CDR2 SVGIG (reference sequence). The CDR3 spells CAWRQRGDTQYF. The DNA for the CDR3 is TGTGCCTGGCGTCAAAGGGGAGATACGCAGTATTTT.

The V and J genes are TRBV19 and TRBJ2-5; perhaps TRBD2 as D (5 bases). CDR1 and CDR2 (germline): LNHDA, SQIVND (reference sequence). The length of the CDR3 is 14 residues. The V gene lost 1 base and the J gene lost 5 bases, with 11 bases spanning the gap. CDR3 nucleotides: TGTGCCAGTAGTATAGCGTGGGGAGAGGAGACCCAGTACTTC. It codes for CASSIAWGEETQYF. The variable domain in full, with the rest retrieved from reference TRBV19 and TRBJ2-5, is DGGITQSPKYLFRKEGQNVTLSCEQNLNHDAMYWYRQDPGQGLRLIYYSQIVNDFQKGDIAEGYSVSREKKESFPLTVTSAQKNPTAFYLCASSIAWGEETQYFGPGTRLLVL.

V is TRBV11-1 and J is TRBJ2-7, with 7 bases identical to TRBD2. This CDR3 spans 14 amino acids. Trimming took 1 base from V and 6 from J; bases not matched to a gene: 6. Germline V CDR1 and CDR2: SGHAT, FQDESV (reference sequence). The CDR3: CASSLGGSGGEQYF. The CDR3, as DNA: TGTGCCAGCAGCTTAGGCGGGAGTGGGGGCGAGCAGTACTTC.

This clone was observed a single time. This chain connects TRBV10-3 to TRBJ2-7, with TRBD2 identical over 7 bases. This CDR3 spans 15 amino acids. In germline, CDR1 is ENHRY, CDR2 SYGVKD. V dropped 6 bases and J dropped 2; count of bases not matched to a gene: 10. The CDR3 protein is CAISGEGRMTYEQYF. CDR3 coding DNA: TGTGCCATCAGCGGGGAGGGGCGGATGACCTACGAGCAGTACTTC.

The chain links TRBV7-2 to TRBJ1-5, with 7 nucleotides matching TRBD1. CDR1 and CDR2 from the germline V gene are SGHTA and FQGNSA. The CDR3 loop spans 13 amino acids. J was trimmed by 5 bases and V by 3 bases; bases with no gene match: 1. CDR3 region: CASSLGQYQPQHF. The CDR3 DNA reads as TGTGCCAGCAGCTTGGGACAGTATCAGCCCCAGCATTTT.

CDR3 sequence: CASSRSRADQPQHF. The DNA of the CDR3 is TGTGCCAGCTCTAGATCTAGGGCTGATCAGCCCCAGCATTTT. This chain uses TRBV27 with TRBJ1-5; D gene unclear. Germline values: CDR1 MNHEY, CDR2 SMNVEV (reference sequence). V was trimmed by 8 bases and J by 5 bases, leaving 16 bases between them. This CDR3 is 14 amino acids long.

The chain is built from TRBV7-9 and TRBJ2-3; 7 bases fit TRBD1. Germline loops: CDR1 SEHNR, CDR2 FQNEAQ (reference sequence). Trimming at V came to 0 bases and at J to 5 bases, leaving 2 bases not matched to a gene. CDR3 length: 14 amino acids. The CDR3 coding sequence is TGTGCCAGCAGCTTAGCCACAGGGGTAGATACGCAGTATTTT. This codes for CASSLATGVDTQYF.

CDR3 DNA: TGTGCCAGCAGTTTAAGCAGGGGGCACTACGAGCAGTACTTC. It specifies CASSLSRGHYEQYF. The gene calls are TRBV27 and TRBJ2-7; 8 nucleotides agree with TRBD1. V was pared by 2 bases and J by 3 bases, with 3 bases of the junction left unmatched. CDR3 size: 14 residues. Germline V CDR1 and CDR2: MNHEY, SMNVEV (reference sequence).

This clone occurred a few times. The chain's CDR3 is CASSLGSYEQYF. CDR3 coding DNA: TGTGCCAGCAGTTTAGGTTCCTACGAGCAGTACTTC. The J gene is TRBJ2-7, the V gene TRBV28; D remains ambiguous. From germline, CDR1 is MDHEN and CDR2 SYDVKM. The CDR3 consists of 12 residues. Trimming pared 2 bases from V and 1 base from J, leaving 3 bases between.

V usage is TRBV2 and J usage is TRBJ2-2; D might be TRBD2 (5 bases). In germline, CDR1 is SNHLY, CDR2 FYNNEI. CDR3 length: 16 residues. V shed 3 bases and J shed 0 bases, with 11 bases lying between them. The CDR3 DNA is TGTGCCAGCAGTGAGTCTAGCTGGGCGAACACCGGGGAGCTGTTTTTT. This gives the protein CASSESSWANTGELFF.

CDR3 nucleotides: TGTGCCAGCAGCTTAGTATCCGTGAATGAGCAGTTCTTC. Translated: CASSLVSVNEQFF. The V gene is TRBV7-9, the J gene TRBJ2-1; no definite D call. V was shortened by 1 base and J by 7 bases, with 8 bases between the two germline ends. The CDR3 covers 13 residues. Germline-derived CDR1 and CDR2 are SEHNR and FQNEAQ (reference sequence).

V usage is TRBV28 and J usage is TRBJ2-3, with 11 positions matching TRBD2. The V segment lost 5 bases and the J segment 0 bases; nucleotides outside the gene matches: 10. This CDR3 contains 18 residues. From germline, CDR1 is MDHEN and CDR2 SYDVKM. For the CDR3, the DNA is TGTGCCAGCAGTACCCAAATCTTAGCGGGAGGGAGCACAGATACGCAGTATTTT. Translation gives CASSTQILAGGSTDTQYF.

This chain connects TRBV28 to TRBJ1-2, with a tentative D call TRBD1 (6 bases). The CDR3 is 17 amino acids. Germline V lookup: CDR1 MDHEN, CDR2 SYDVKM. Deletions cut 1 base from V and 6 bases from J, with 21 bases between. CDR3 sequence reads: CASSLFMVGGGRNGYTF. The CDR3 nucleotides read TGTGCCAGCAGTTTATTCATGGTAGGGGGTGGTCGAAATGGCTACACCTTC.

This chain joins TRBV28 and TRBJ1-2; the D gene is possibly TRBD1 (6 bases). The CDR3 runs to 13 residues. Trimming took off 6 bases at V and 3 bases at J, with 11 bases between the two ends. The germline V gene has CDR1 MDHEN and CDR2 SYDVKM. For the CDR3, the DNA is TGTGCCAGCAGCCCGGGGGGCGACTATGGCTACACCTTC. As protein: CASSPGGDYGYTF.

The V gene is TRBV7-8, the J gene TRBJ2-6, with TRBD2 as a possible D gene (7 bases). The CDR3 has 15 residues. From germline, CDR1 is SGHVS and CDR2 FQNEAQ. Trimming removed 5 bases at V and 4 bases at J, with 12 bases between. CDR3 in amino acids: CASSPGGPGANVLTF. CDR3 nucleotide sequence: TGTGCCAGCAGCCCCGGGGGGCCAGGGGCCAACGTCCTGACTTTC.

This chain connects TRBV5-8 to TRBJ2-7; D gene uncertain. There are 17 residues in the CDR3. V lost 0 bases and J 2 bases, leaving 18 bases between the germline ends. Germline CDR1 SGHTS, CDR2 YDEGEE. Here the CDR3 reads CASSLATTKVTTYEQYF. As DNA, the CDR3 is TGTGCCAGCAGCTTGGCTACGACCAAAGTTACAACCTACGAGCAGTACTTC. The variable domain in full, with the rest retrieved from reference TRBV5-8 and TRBJ2-7, is EAGVTQSPTHLIKTRGQQATLRCSPISGHTSVYWYQQALGLGLQFLLWYDEGEERNRGNFPPRFSGRQFPNYSSELNVNALELEDSALYLCASSLATTKVTTYEQYFGPGTRLTVT.

The chain couples TRBV9 to TRBJ2-1, with a weak D call TRBD2 (5 bases). Germline V gives CDR1 SGDLS, CDR2 YYNGEE. This CDR3 is 15 amino acids long. Trimming left V 4 bases short and J 6 bases short, with 17 bases between. Here the CDR3 reads CASSPPTGKGNEQFF. In nucleotides, the CDR3 is TGTGCCAGCAGCCCTCCCACCGGGAAGGGCAATGAGCAGTTCTTC.

The gene calls are TRBV7-3 and TRBJ1-2; D call uncertain. Per germline, CDR1 SGHTA and CDR2 FQGTGA. V shed 5 bases and J shed 3 bases, with 10 bases lying between them. CDR3 size: 13 residues. CDR3 sequence (DNA): TGTGCCAGCAGCGAAGACTCTTACTATGGCTACACCTTC. It specifies CASSEDSYYGYTF.

CDR3 sequence: CASSPGASGTQYF. In nucleotides, the CDR3 is TGTGCCAGCAGCCCGGGCGCCTCGGGTACGCAGTATTTT. The chain joins TRBV6-5 to TRBJ2-3; D is unclear. V lost 6 bases and J lost 8, with 15 bases in between. The CDR3 loop spans 13 amino acids. Germline CDR1 MNHEY, CDR2 SVGAGI.

In its sample, this clone was seen a few times. J is TRBJ1-1 and V is TRBV28; no clear D gene. The CDR3 is made up of 12 amino acids. With 2 bases removed from V and 1 base from J, the gap between germline ends came to 2 bases. The germline gives CDR1 MDHEN, CDR2 SYDVKM. In nucleotides, the CDR3 is TGTGCCAGCAGTTTACCGAACACTGAAGCTTTCTTT. This codes for CASSLPNTEAFF.

This sequence joins TRBV28 and TRBJ1-4, with 8 bases matching TRBD1. V was pared by 1 base and J by 2 bases, with 3 bases of the junction left unmatched. In germline, CDR1 is MDHEN, CDR2 SYDVKM. The CDR3 spans 16 residues. The CDR3 here is CASSLYQGATNEKLFF. In DNA form, the CDR3 reads TGTGCCAGCAGTTTATATCAGGGGGCGACTAATGAAAAACTGTTTTTT.

The V and J genes are TRBV4-3 and TRBJ2-3; 7 bases agree with TRBD2. The CDR3 sequence is 16 residues long. The V and J ends lost 0 bases and 3 bases, in that order; junction bases with no gene match: 6. CDR1 is LGHNA, CDR2 YSLEER, per germline. The DNA of the CDR3 is TGCGCCAGCAGCCAAGATCTGGGAGGGCCTACAGATACGCAGTATTTT. The encoded protein is CASSQDLGGPTDTQYF.

This sequence joins TRBV30 and TRBJ1-5; 10 bases map to TRBD1. This CDR3 is built from 14 residues. With V trimmed by 3 bases and J by 6 bases, 5 bases remained unmatched. CDR1 is GTSNPN and CDR2 is SVGIG in the germline V gene (reference sequence). The CDR3 region has the DNA TGTGCCTGGAGCATAGGACAGGGGGTTCAGCCCCAGCATTTT. It encodes CAWSIGQGVQPQHF. Looking up the rest from reference TRBV30 and TRBJ1-5 gives the full variable domain: SQTIHQWPATLVQPVGSPLSLECTVEGTSNPNLYWYRQAAGRGLQLLFYSVGIGQISSEVPQNLSASRPQDRQFILSSKKLLLSDSGFYLCAWSIGQGVQPQHFGDGTRLSIL.

J is TRBJ2-3 and V is TRBV7-3, with D unclear. The CDR3 runs to 16 residues. Trimming stripped 1 base from V and 0 bases from J, with 11 bases between. Germline assignment: CDR1 SGHTA and CDR2 FQGTGA. CDR3: CASSLNRGPSTDTQYF. CDR3 bases: TGTGCCAGCAGCTTAAACAGAGGACCTAGCACAGATACGCAGTATTTT.

This chain uses TRBV5-1 with TRBJ2-1; 7 bases line up with TRBD1. The germline CDR1 and CDR2 sequences are SGHRS and YFSETQ. With V trimmed by 3 bases and J by 13 bases, 16 bases remained unmatched. The CDR3 length is 15 residues. CDR3 sequence reads: CASSSADATTGAQFF. CDR3 sequence (DNA): TGCGCCAGCAGCTCAGCGGATGCCACTACAGGGGCCCAGTTCTTC.

In DNA form, the CDR3 reads TGCAGCGCTATGGGGGGGGCCTTTAGCACAGATACGCAGTATTTT. It encodes CSAMGGAFSTDTQYF. This chain joins TRBV29-1 and TRBJ2-3; D possibly corresponds to TRBD2 (7 bases). Trimming removed 7 bases from V and 0 bases from J, with 17 bases in between. The CDR3 is made up of 15 amino acids. Germline V lookup: CDR1 SQVTM, CDR2 ANQGSEA.

CDR3 in amino acids: CASSLRGTDTQYF. The CDR3 DNA reads as TGTGCCAGCAGCTTAAGGGGGACAGATACGCAGTATTTT. The chain combines TRBV5-4 with TRBJ2-3, with D possibly matching TRBD1 (6 bases). Germline V gene sequence: CDR1 SGHNT, CDR2 YYREEE (reference sequence). This CDR3 is built from 13 residues. The V gene lost 2 bases and the J gene lost 3 bases, with 7 bases spanning the gap.